This TCR beta chain emerged from a study of sequential checkpoint blockade in melanoma. Across the study: Arm A got nivolumab then ipilimumab; arm B the reverse, 1:1. After both sequences, patients received maintenance nivolumab.

Libraries were prepared by immunoSEQ multiplex PCR; TCRdb keeps only in-frame clonotypes and omits some of them. The table lists roughly 28,000 clones, about 80% of them singletons. Treatment here: randomized to nivolumab then ipilimumab (arm A) or the reverse (arm B). DNA-damaging chemotherapy had not been given to any patient beforehand. From thawed PBMCs, live CD3+CD8+ cells negative for CD19 and CD56 were sorted. Looked up from germline, CDR1 is MDHEN and CDR2 is SYDVKM. This CDR3 comprises 13 residues. The V end was cut by 5 bases, the J end by 1 base, with 5 bases between. The chain employs TRBV28 and TRBJ2-2; D gene uncertain. Sample: CD8+ T cells sorted from blood (inferred from file names), taken from a patient given nivolumab and ipilimumab in sequence. This TCR derives from a human donor with melanoma. CDR3 loop: CASSPKNTGELFF. CDR3 bases: TGTGCCAGCAGTCCTAAGAACACCGGGGAGCTGTTTTTT.